The clone carrying this TCR beta chain was seen ten or more times. Antigen specificity is unknown. The data were taken from a study of T cell repertoires in cytomegalovirus infection. Study at large: CMV infection and matching HLA type were both indicated by public TCR beta signatures.

Study-wide findings and caveats: Summed public TCR beta family frequency identified CMV carriers bearing the relevant HLA. It was HLA-C-restricted CMV-specific TCR beta clonotypes that dominated the response ex vivo.

TCRdb re-derived calls from the reads in MiXCR, one entry per CDR3 protein. The sample lists fewer than 200,000 distinct CDR3 sequences, 7.5% to 10% seen once, with around 4.4% in the top ten. This CDR3 has 15 amino acids. V lost 7 bases and J 7 bases, leaving 20 bases between the germline ends. Germline lookup yields CDR1 MDHEN and CDR2 SYDVKM. The genes are TRBV28 and TRBJ1-5; possible D gene TRBD1, 5 bases. The TCR was taken from a human donor in good health (CMV status not recorded). Some clones in this sample may be carry-over from other donors' samples. Sequenced sample: PBMCs. The CDR3 loop reads CASTPPGRVVQPQHF. In nucleotides, the CDR3 is TGTGCCAGCACCCCCCCCGGCAGGGTGGTACAGCCCCAGCATTTT.